These T cell receptor beta chains were read from a single sample in a study of blood T cell repertoires in COVID-19. The repertoire was sequenced with immunoSEQ multiplex PCR; TCRdb's copy has only in-frame clones and lacks some. Of approximately 70,000 clones listed, approximately 93% are singletons. Sequenced: peripheral blood. These receptors originate from a man in his fifties with COVID-19, enrolled during active disease. Each CDR3 is given with its conserved first and last residue. The D gene is left open where the match is weak. The size of a clone is reported for some rows only, either as once, few or many, or as a class for expanded clones.

cdr3_aa cdr3_nt v_call clone_size j_call d_call
CASSITPRGGTPYNEQFF TGTGCCAGTAGTATAACCCCTCGGGGCGGGACCCCCTACAATGAGCAGTTCTTC TRBV19 . TRBJ2-1 .
CATSRDRGFEQYF TGTGCCACCAGCAGAGACAGGGGGTTCGAGCAGTACTTC TRBV15 . TRBJ2-7 TRBD1
CASTRGLAGETQYF TGTGCCAGCACCCGGGGTCTAGCGGGGGAGACCCAGTACTTC TRBV6-5 . TRBJ2-5 TRBD2
CSAATANYGYTF TGCAGCGCCGCGACAGCCAACTATGGCTACACCTTC TRBV29-1 . TRBJ1-2 .
CATSDSSSGQPQHF TGTGCCACCAGTGACTCCTCCTCCGGGCAGCCCCAGCATTTT TRBV24-1 . TRBJ1-5 .
CASSPGQAEAFF TGTGCCAGCAGCCCAGGACAGGCTGAAGCTTTCTTT TRBV7-9 . TRBJ1-1 TRBD1
CARRQGTYEQYF TGTGCCAGACGACAGGGAACTTACGAGCAGTACTTC TRBV27 few TRBJ2-7 TRBD1
CASSAQTGGTGELFF TGTGCCAGCAGCGCCCAGACAGGGGGCACCGGGGAGCTGTTTTTT TRBV7-3 . TRBJ2-2 TRBD1
CASSSRDSKETQYF TGTGCCAGCAGCTCCCGGGACTCCAAAGAGACCCAGTACTTC TRBV11-3 once TRBJ2-5 .
CASSPKGLEATSEQFF TGTGCCAGCAGCCCCAAGGGACTAGAGGCGACAAGTGAGCAGTTCTTC TRBV6-6 . TRBJ2-1 TRBD2
CASSLEGFTEAFF TGTGCCAGCAGCCTCGAGGGTTTCACTGAAGCTTTCTTT TRBV4-2 . TRBJ1-1 .
CASSMSGRAGNEQFF TGTGCCAGTAGTATGAGCGGGAGGGCCGGCAATGAGCAGTTCTTC TRBV19 . TRBJ2-1 TRBD2
CATSDRGATLYNEQFF TGTGCCACCAGTGACCGTGGGGCGACGCTTTACAATGAGCAGTTCTTC TRBV24-1 . TRBJ2-1 .
CASSLGQIDNEQYF TGCGCCAGCAGCCTAGGACAAATAGACAACGAGCAGTACTTC TRBV5-1 . TRBJ2-7 .
CASSQVTGVTGELFF TGTGCCAGCAGCCAAGTTACGGGAGTCACCGGGGAGCTGTTTTTT TRBV3-1/TRBV3-2 . TRBJ2-2 .
CASSQVPGNTIYF TGTGCCAGCAGCCAGGTCCCTGGAAACACCATATATTTT TRBV6-5 . TRBJ1-3 .
CASSSLGTGGPMNTEAFF TGTGCCAGTAGTAGCCTCGGGACAGGGGGCCCTATGAACACTGAAGCTTTCTTT TRBV19 . TRBJ1-1 TRBD1
CASTFRTSTEQFF TGTGCCAGCACTTTCCGGACATCCACTGAGCAGTTCTTC TRBV6-5 . TRBJ2-1 .
CASSLAQNTEAFF TGTGCCAGCAGTTTAGCACAAAACACTGAAGCTTTCTTT TRBV12-3/TRBV12-4 . TRBJ1-1 .
CASSPVSVGLGYNEQFF TGTGCCAGCTCACCAGTTTCTGTCGGACTAGGGTACAATGAGCAGTTCTTC TRBV18 few TRBJ2-1 TRBD2
CASSLSQGSAQPQHF TGTGCCAGCAGTTTATCCCAGGGGTCGGCTCAGCCCCAGCATTTT TRBV28 once TRBJ1-5 .
CASSQEGSGNEQFF TGCGCCAGCAGCCAAGAAGGGAGTGGGAATGAGCAGTTCTTC TRBV4-3 . TRBJ2-1 .
CATSRWTGENEQFF TGTGCCACCAGCAGATGGACAGGGGAGAATGAGCAGTTCTTC TRBV15 . TRBJ2-1 TRBD1
CASKELKRSSTDTQYF TGTGCCAGCAAGGAACTGAAGCGGAGTAGCACAGATACGCAGTATTTT TRBV2 . TRBJ2-3 .